A selection of T cell receptor beta chains follows, all from one sample in a study of CD4 and CD8 cells across lung adenocarcinoma regions. TCRdb processed the PCR reads anew with MiXCR; each CDR3 protein has one entry. The sample carries roughly 25,000 distinct CDR3 sequences, roughly half recorded once. The sample consisted of CD4+ T cells from the center of a lung tumor. The receptors come from a male donor with lung adenocarcinoma. The CD4 and CD8 labels of this study may be unreliable. The CDR3 runs from the conserved cysteine through the conserved F or W. Each record gives: V gene, clone size, D gene, J gene, CDR3 protein, CDR3 DNA. D genes are given only for firm matches. Clone size, where shown, is once, few, many, or a class for clones that have expanded.

>TRBV27|medium-sized|-|TRBJ2-1
CASSFSGSSDEQFF
TGTGCCAGCAGTTTTTCCGGGTCGAGCGATGAGCAGTTCTTC
>TRBV28|-|TRBD1|TRBJ2-5
CASRRTGEPQETQYF
TGTGCCAGCAGACGTACAGGGGAACCCCAAGAGACCCAGTACTTC
>TRBV6-2/TRBV6-3|few|-|TRBJ1-2
CASSYSRFSYGYTF
TGTGCCAGCAGTTACTCGAGGTTCAGCTATGGCTACACCTTC
>TRBV6-1|once|-|TRBJ2-4
CASSDRDNQYF
TGTGCCAGCAGTGACCGGGATAATCAGTACTTC
>TRBV11-3|-|-|TRBJ2-3
CASSSRSADAFTDTQYF
TGTGCCAGCAGCTCTCGTAGCGCAGACGCCTTCACAGATACGCAGTATTTT
>TRBV6-1|medium-sized|TRBD2|TRBJ2-1
CASRRGLAGGGNEQFF
TGTGCCAGCAGACGCGGACTAGCGGGAGGAGGCAATGAGCAGTTCTTC
>TRBV6-1|-|-|TRBJ2-1
CASSGESWASSYNEQFF
TGTGCCAGCAGTGGAGAATCCTGGGCTAGCTCCTACAATGAGCAGTTCTTC
>TRBV27|-|-|TRBJ2-3
CAGSGARATETQYF
TGTGCGGGGAGTGGGGCCCGGGCCACAGAGACCCAGTATTTC
>TRBV11-2|-|TRBD2|TRBJ2-2
CASSFGTSVWGELFF
TGTGCCAGCAGCTTCGGGACTAGCGTATGGGGGGAGCTGTTTTTT
>TRBV10-2|many|-|TRBJ1-1
CASSDPRTIEAFF
TGCGCCAGCAGTGATCCCAGGACTATTGAAGCTTTCTTT
>TRBV6-1|few|-|TRBJ1-4
CASRLNEKLFF
TGTGCCAGCAGGCTCAATGAAAAACTGTTTTTT
>TRBV6-1|-|-|TRBJ2-2
CASRLQAGSTGKQFF
TGTGCCAGCAGACTCCAGGCTGGGAGCACAGGGAAGCAGTTTTTT
>TRBV10-2|-|-|TRBJ2-3
CPSTRVCGADTQYF
TGCCCCAGCACCAGGGTGTGCGGTGCAGACACTCAGTATTTC
>TRBV7-2|medium-sized|TRBD2|TRBJ2-1
CASSFTLAEETYNEQFF
TGTGCCAGCAGCTTCACCCTAGCGGAGGAAACGTACAATGAGCAGTTCTTC
>TRBV6-1|-|TRBD1|TRBJ2-1
CASKGDSVDTQYF
TGTGCCAGCAAGGGGGACAGCGTAGATACGCAGTATTTC
>TRBV28|many|-|TRBJ2-1
CASSLMAERYNEQFF
TGTGCCAGCAGTTTAATGGCGGAGCGGTACAATGAGCAGTTCTTC
>TRBV30|-|TRBD1|TRBJ2-6
CAWGTAQISGANVLTF
TGTGCCTGGGGGACAGCCCAAATCTCTGGGGCCAACGTCCTGACTTTC
>TRBV7-3|-|TRBD1|TRBJ2-5
CASRRTGSLSETQYF
TGTGCCAGCAGGAGGACAGGGTCATTGTCAGAGACCCAGTACTTC
>TRBV27|-|-|TRBJ2-7
CASSAGRGGPGKETQYF
TGTGCCAGCAGTGCGGGCCGCGGGGGCCCTGGCAAAGAGACGCAGTACTTC
>TRBV6-1|-|-|TRBJ2-7
CASSPGRGAKDTQYF
TGTGCCAGCAGCCCGGGGCGGGGAGCGAAAGATACGCAGTACTTC
>TRBV6-1|-|-|TRBJ2-3
CASSEPTGPDTQYF
TGTGCCAGCAGTGAACCTACAGGGCCAGATACGCAGTATTTT
>TRBV6-1|once|-|TRBJ2-2
CASSQAEAAGALFF
TGTGCCAGCAGCCAGGCTGAGGCCGCCGGGGCGCTGTTTTTT
>TRBV6-1|-|-|TRBJ2-3
CARGQQAVNTGAQYF
TGTGCCCGGGGCCAACAGGCTGTGAACACAGGTGCGCAGTATTTT
>TRBV10-3|-|TRBD2|TRBJ2-5
CAGSGRGDWETQYF
TGTGCGGGGAGCGGGAGGGGGGATTGGGAGACCCAGTACTTC
>TRBV6-5|-|-|TRBJ2-3
CASRLQSVSPETLYF
TGTGCCAGCAGACTCCAGTCCGTAAGTCCCGAGACGCTGTATTTT
>TRBV27|-|TRBD2|TRBJ2-3
CGGGLGGRAKETQYF
TGTGGCGGGGGACTAGGGGGACGTGCCAAAGAGACGCAGTATTTC
>TRBV6-1|once|TRBD1|TRBJ2-3
CASSLQSGITGEQYF
TGTGCCAGCAGCCTCCAGTCCGGGATCACAGGGGAGCAGTATTTT
>TRBV6-1|-|-|TRBJ2-5
CASSEMASGQETQYF
TGTGCCAGCAGTGAAATGGCTAGTGGGCAAGAGACTCAGTACTTC